The 29 T cell receptor beta chains presented below share a single source sample, sequenced in a study of post-analysis software for immune sequencing data. Study-level results: The five TRBV segments detected at higher frequency in patients than in controls included TRBV5-6, TRBV5-1 and TRBV20-1.

The antigens these receptors bind are not known. Every TCR beta cDNA library bore unique molecular identifiers. One entry per CDR3 protein results from TCRdb running MiXCR on the PCR reads. The sample lists more than 500,000 distinct CDR3 sequences, 30% to 40% seen once, with approximately 5.4% in the top ten. The sequenced sample was blood. The origin of the receptors is a girl younger than 18 with multiple sclerosis.

The table lists this clonotype with a few counts. This chain connects TRBV20-1 to TRBJ1-1, with D maybe TRBD1 (5 bases). Germline loops: CDR1 DFQATT, CDR2 SNEGSKA (reference sequence). The CDR3 has 10 amino acids. V lost 6 bases and J lost 11, with 13 bases in between. CDR3 in amino acids: CSASRGYAFF. The CDR3 region has the DNA TGCAGTGCCTCGCGGGGGTATGCTTTCTTT.

This clonotype was detected only a few times. The rearrangement joins TRBV6-1 to TRBJ1-2; possible D gene TRBD1, 5 bases. The V gene's germline CDR1 is MNHNS and CDR2 SASEGT. Trimming took off 7 bases at V and 3 bases at J, with 18 bases between the two ends. The CDR3 runs to 15 residues. CDR3 loop: CASIPRGRADYGYTF. The CDR3, as DNA: TGTGCCAGCATTCCTAGGGGCAGGGCGGACTATGGCTACACCTTC.

The rearrangement uses TRBV10-3 and TRBJ1-4; 7 bases are a match to TRBD1. Losses at the gene ends were 6 bases for V and 8 bases for J; bases not matched to a gene: 9. From germline, CDR1 is ENHRY and CDR2 SYGVKD. This CDR3 has 14 residues. DNA for the CDR3: TGTGCCATCAGCCGCGACAGGGATGGCGAAAAACTGTTTTTT. It codes for CAISRDRDGEKLFF.

The chain combines TRBV11-1 with TRBJ1-1; D not resolved. Trimming took 1 base from V and 5 from J, leaving 5 bases between them. Germline values: CDR1 SGHAT, CDR2 FQDESV (reference sequence). There are 12 residues in the CDR3. DNA of the CDR3: TGTGCCAGCAGCTTAGAGCAGACTGAAGCTTTCTTT. Its translation: CASSLEQTEAFF.

This clonotype appeared a few times. The chain combines TRBV7-2 with TRBJ2-4; D ambiguous. Germline V gene sequence: CDR1 SGHTA, CDR2 FQGNSA. The CDR3 is made up of 17 amino acids. V lost 0 bases to trimming and J lost 7 bases, with 19 bases between them. CDR3: CASSLALRSPRGNIQYF. CDR3 in DNA: TGTGCCAGCAGCTTAGCGCTGAGGTCTCCCCGTGGGAACATTCAGTACTTC.

V usage is TRBV5-1 and J usage is TRBJ2-1; perhaps TRBD1 as D (6 bases). Germline CDR1 SGHRS, CDR2 YFSETQ. This CDR3 is built from 14 residues. V shed 4 bases and J shed 8 bases, with 16 bases lying between them. This CDR3 reads CASSLVGQSDEQFF. CDR3 bases: TGCGCCAGCAGCCTGGTAGGACAGTCCGATGAGCAGTTCTTC.

This clonotype was seen more than once but under ten times. The chain couples TRBV4-1 to TRBJ2-1; D is unresolved. This CDR3 has 14 residues. Germline V gene lookup returns CDR1 MGHRA and CDR2 YSYEKL. Trimming removed 2 bases at V and 6 bases at J, with 11 bases between. The CDR3, as DNA: TGCGCCAGCAGCCAACCACGAAATTTCAATGAGCAGTTCTTC. This sequence encodes CASSQPRNFNEQFF.

The chain couples TRBV4-1 to TRBJ2-5; perhaps TRBD2 as D (5 bases). Germline V lookup: CDR1 MGHRA, CDR2 YSYEKL. The CDR3 is 17 amino acids. The V gene lost 5 bases and the J gene lost 11 bases, with 30 bases spanning the gap. The CDR3 DNA sequence: TGCGCCAGCAGCGAAAGGTCTTCCGGGGATCTCTACGATGAGCAGTACTTC. As protein: CASSERSSGDLYDEQYF.

This chain's CDR3 is CASSSQALQETQYF. CDR3 nucleotides: TGTGCCAGCAGCTCTCAGGCACTCCAAGAGACCCAGTACTTC. V usage is TRBV5-5 and J usage is TRBJ2-5, with D unresolved. Trimming took 3 bases from V and 1 from J, leaving 10 bases between them. CDR1 and CDR2 from the germline V gene are SGHKS and YYEKEE (reference sequence). The CDR3 covers 14 residues.

This clonotype turned up a few times. The rearrangement links TRBV7-3 to TRBJ2-3, with no clear D. This CDR3 has 15 amino acids. V was cut by 2 bases and J by 2 bases, with 11 bases left in between. Germline CDR1 and CDR2: SGHTA and FQGTGA. The CDR3 here is CASSLSRASTDTQYF. Here the CDR3 DNA reads TGTGCCAGCAGCTTATCACGAGCTTCCACAGATACGCAGTATTTT.

The CDR3 spells CSATKPSGQGNQPQHF. The DNA of the CDR3 is TGCAGTGCTACAAAGCCTTCGGGACAGGGCAATCAGCCCCAGCATTTT. The chain has TRBV20-1 and TRBJ1-5; 8 positions match TRBD1. This CDR3 is 16 amino acids long. Germline lookup yields CDR1 DFQATT and CDR2 SNEGSKA (reference sequence). The V and J ends lost 4 bases and 2 bases, in that order; junction bases with no gene match: 10.

The chain couples TRBV20-1 to TRBJ2-4; 7 bases align to TRBD1. The J segment lost 2 bases and the V segment lost 2 bases, leaving 6 bases of the junction unmatched. CDR1 and CDR2 from the germline V gene are DFQATT and SNEGSKA (reference sequence). The CDR3 has 15 residues. This CDR3 is CSARSGTETKNIQYF. CDR3 in DNA: TGCAGTGCTAGATCCGGGACAGAAACCAAAAACATTCAGTACTTC.

In its sample, this clonotype was seen a few times. The rearrangement joins TRBV5-1 to TRBJ1-2; no reliable D call. The germline CDR1 and CDR2 sequences are SGHRS and YFSETQ. V was cut by 0 bases and J by 4 bases, with 10 bases left in between. This CDR3 is 14 amino acids long. CDR3 protein: CASSLVGESYGYTF. CDR3 sequence (DNA): TGCGCCAGCAGCTTGGTCGGGGAGAGCTATGGCTACACCTTC.

This rearrangement joins TRBV14 to TRBJ2-1; D is perhaps TRBD1 (5 bases). This CDR3 region has 14 residues. V lost 4 bases and J lost 7, with 14 bases in between. Germline CDR1 and CDR2: SGHDN and FVKESK. DNA of the CDR3: TGTGCCAGCAGCCGCCTAGGGGTGGGTAATGAGCAGTTCTTC. Its translation is CASSRLGVGNEQFF.

The chain joins TRBV10-3 to TRBJ1-5; 7 bases agree with TRBD1. Germline V gives CDR1 ENHRY, CDR2 SYGVKD. The CDR3 loop spans 13 amino acids. V trimming: 6 bases; J trimming: 7 bases; junction bases outside the gene matches: 6. The CDR3 spells CAISEGAGQPQHF. The CDR3, as DNA: TGTGCCATCAGCGAGGGGGCGGGACAGCCCCAGCATTTT.

This clonotype was recorded many times. The genes are TRBV29-1 and TRBJ2-3, with 7 bases identical to TRBD1. Trimming at V came to 6 bases and at J to 0 bases, leaving 6 bases not matched to a gene. This CDR3 spans 14 amino acids. Looked up from germline, CDR1 is SQVTM and CDR2 is ANQGSEA. In nucleotides, the CDR3 is TGCAGCGTAGCCCCGGGACAGAGCACAGATACGCAGTATTTT. This encodes CSVAPGQSTDTQYF.

The J gene is TRBJ2-5, the V gene TRBV14, with D possibly TRBD2 on 5 matching bases. V was cut by 4 bases and J by 5 bases, with 17 bases left in between. CDR3 length equals 15 residues. In germline, CDR1 is SGHDN, CDR2 FVKESK. CDR3 DNA: TGTGCCAGCAGCCCAAACGGACGGGATTGGGAGACCCAGTACTTC. It is translated as CASSPNGRDWETQYF.

This clonotype was recorded a few times. J is TRBJ2-7 and V is TRBV5-1; perhaps TRBD2 as D (5 bases). This CDR3 is 17 amino acids long. Trimming removed 0 bases at V and 2 bases at J, with 18 bases between. Germline-derived CDR1 and CDR2 are SGHRS and YFSETQ. The chain's CDR3 is CASSLGPPGGPPYEQYF. The CDR3 nucleotides are TGCGCCAGCAGCTTGGGACCCCCCGGCGGGCCTCCCTACGAGCAGTACTTC.

Many counts were recorded for this clonotype. V usage is TRBV5-1 and J usage is TRBJ2-5; a possible D gene is TRBD1 (6 bases). The ends were cut back, 4 bases at V and 0 bases at J, with 10 bases in the middle. This CDR3 region has 14 residues. Germline CDR1 reads SGHRS; CDR2 reads YFSETQ. CDR3 nucleotides: TGCGCCAGCAGCGCTACAGGGTACCAAGAGACCCAGTACTTC. Protein product: CASSATGYQETQYF.

The genes are TRBV5-1 and TRBJ2-5; the D gene is possibly TRBD1 (6 bases). Germline CDR1 SGHRS, CDR2 YFSETQ. This CDR3 contains 13 residues. V shed 4 bases and J shed 4 bases, with 11 bases lying between them. CDR3 DNA: TGCGCCAGCAGCAGGGGGACACCAGAGACCCAGTACTTC. Its translation: CASSRGTPETQYF.

The chain employs TRBV20-1 and TRBJ1-1, with 8 bases fitting TRBD1. This CDR3 contains 14 residues. Germline-derived CDR1 and CDR2 are DFQATT and SNEGSKA (reference sequence). Trimming took 5 bases from V and 4 from J; bases not matched to a gene: 9. CDR3 sequence: CSALLRGQVTEAFF. CDR3 nucleotide sequence: TGCAGTGCTTTACTCAGGGGGCAGGTCACTGAAGCTTTCTTT.

In its sample, this clonotype was seen a few times. The chain combines TRBV13 with TRBJ2-5, with D perhaps TRBD1 (6 bases). The CDR3 sequence is 14 residues long. Trimming stripped 6 bases from V and 2 bases from J, with 13 bases between. Per the germline V gene, CDR1 is PRHDT and CDR2 is FYEKMQ (reference sequence). This CDR3 is CASSNFDRQETQYF. The CDR3 coding sequence is TGTGCCAGCAGTAATTTCGACAGGCAAGAGACCCAGTACTTC.

The chain has TRBV20-1 and TRBJ1-1; D is uncertain. Per germline, CDR1 DFQATT and CDR2 SNEGSKA (reference sequence). The V end was cut by 0 bases, the J end by 1 base, with 3 bases between. The CDR3 is 12 residues long. Here the CDR3 reads CSAREENTEAFF. The CDR3 DNA follows: TGCAGTGCTAGAGAGGAGAACACTGAAGCTTTCTTT.

Points on this clonotype: One end of the junction does not line up with germline, which may come from a read error. J is TRBJ1-6 and V is TRBV7-9, with D unclear. This CDR3 region has 12 residues. The germline CDR1 and CDR2 sequences are SEHNR and FQNEAQ (reference sequence). The CDR3 region is CASSFLNSPPHF. DNA for the CDR3: TGTGCCAGCAGCTTCCTAAATTCACCCCCCCACTTT.

This clonotype was counted only a few times. The chain combines TRBV6-2 or TRBV6-3 with TRBJ2-7; no firm D call. Looked up from germline, CDR1 is MNHEY and CDR2 is SVGEGT. Trimming took off 3 bases at V and 5 bases at J, with 5 bases between the two ends. The CDR3 is made up of 11 amino acids. CDR3 amino acids: CASSYIHEQYF. The CDR3 region has the DNA TGTGCCAGCAGTTATATCCACGAGCAGTACTTC.

This chain uses TRBV3-1 with TRBJ2-3; TRBD2 matches at 8 bases. The CDR3 loop spans 15 amino acids. Germline assignment: CDR1 LGHDT and CDR2 YNNKEL (reference sequence). The trim removed 3 bases at V and 3 bases at J, leaving 5 bases unmatched. The CDR3 bases are TGTGCCAGCAGCCACCGGGGCGGGGGGACAGATACGCAGTATTTT. Its translation is CASSHRGGGTDTQYF.

CDR3 sequence (DNA): TGTGCCAGCAGGGGGCCGGGCAATCAGCCCCAGCATTTT. As protein: CASRGPGNQPQHF. The rearrangement joins TRBV12-3 or TRBV12-4 to TRBJ1-5, with D perhaps matching TRBD1 (5 bases). V lost 6 bases and J lost 2, with 8 bases in between. The CDR3 extends over 13 amino acids.

This chain links TRBV5-4 with TRBJ1-2; 10 nucleotides agree with TRBD1. The CDR3 extends over 17 amino acids. The ends lost 3 bases at V and 2 bases at J; junction bases unmatched: 10. From germline, CDR1 is SGHNT and CDR2 YYREEE (reference sequence). CDR3 residues: CASSSLGTGAGNYGYTF. DNA for the CDR3: TGTGCCAGCAGCTCTCTCGGGACAGGGGCCGGCAACTATGGCTACACCTTC.

This clonotype was seen more than once but under ten times. The gene calls are TRBV27 and TRBJ2-3; TRBD1 matches at 8 bases. CDR3 length: 14 residues. J lost 4 bases, V lost 10 bases, and 10 bases had no gene match. Per germline, CDR1 MNHEY and CDR2 SMNVEV (reference sequence). The CDR3 loop reads CATLGQERPDTQYF. In DNA form, the CDR3 reads TGTGCCACCCTGGGACAGGAGCGTCCAGATACGCAGTATTTT.